Included here is one T cell receptor beta chain sequence, with context. This sample is drawn from a study of blood T cell repertoires in COVID-19. At the level of the study: Spain, Italy and the United States supplied samples that represented acute and convalescent COVID-19. The analysed material was cDNA or gDNA that came from T cells, B-cell-depleted T cells, or PBMCs.

Patients in Seattle were enrolled during active infection, then followed longitudinally. J gave up 0 bases and V 6 bases, and 9 bases lay outside the gene matches. This CDR3 region has 16 residues. From germline, CDR1 is SEHNR and CDR2 FQNEAQ (reference sequence). Per the original data handling: Estimation of nucleated cell counts relied on the amplification of reference gene primers. The protocol was immunoSEQ multiplex PCR, while the TCRdb copy is restricted to in-frame clones and leaves out a portion. D and trimming come from the DNA, and the V and J calls and clone size come from that table. This repertoire shows 150,000 to 190,000 clones, about 85% found once; its top ten account for more than 7.5%.

The source is a woman aged 60-70 years with COVID-19, enrolled during active disease. V usage is TRBV7-9 and J usage is TRBJ2-3, with 7 bases fitting TRBD2. Sequencing input: peripheral blood. CDR3 in DNA: TGTGCCAGCAGTAACCTGGGGACTACTAGCACAGATACGCAGTATTTT. It yields the protein CASSNLGTTSTDTQYF.